Listed below are T cell receptor beta chains from one sample, sequenced in a study of identical twins. TCRdb fed the 5' RACE reads into MiXCR, producing one record per CDR3 protein. This sample yields hundreds of thousands of distinct CDR3 sequences, of which 5.5% to 6.5% are seen a single time; around 1.7% belongs to the top ten. Specimen: naive T cells sorted from blood. All receptors derive from a man younger than 35 in good health. Each CDR3 is given with its conserved first and last residue. Fields, in order: D gene, V gene, J gene, clone size, CDR3 DNA, CDR3 protein. A D gene is named only where the DNA matches it firmly. Clone sizes are given selectively: once, few, many, or a class where the clone is expanded.

D: .; V: TRBV4-1; J: TRBJ2-7; size: .; DNA: TGCGCCAGCAGCGCCCAACCGACAGCCTTAGGGGAGCAGTACTTC; CDR3: CASSAQPTALGEQYF
D: TRBD2; V: TRBV5-1; J: TRBJ2-3; size: .; DNA: TGCGCCAGCAGCCGAAGAAGCGGGAGGAAGGACGATACGCAGTATTTT; CDR3: CASSRRSGRKDDTQYF
D: TRBD2; V: TRBV12-3/TRBV12-4; J: TRBJ2-1; size: .; DNA: TGTGCCAGCAGTTCATTAGCGGGAGGAGGAAGGAATGAGCAGTTCTTC; CDR3: CASSSLAGGGRNEQFF
D: TRBD2; V: TRBV5-6; J: TRBJ2-1; size: few; DNA: TGTGCCAGCAGCTTGGCGCGGGAGTACTCCTACAATGAGCAGTTCTTC; CDR3: CASSLAREYSYNEQFF
D: TRBD2; V: TRBV7-2; J: TRBJ2-5; size: many; DNA: TGTGCCAGCAGCTTGGGGGCGGGAGGGCCGGAGACCCAGTACTTC; CDR3: CASSLGAGGPETQYF
D: .; V: TRBV3-1; J: TRBJ2-1; size: few; DNA: TGTGCCAGCAGCCCTAGTCACAATGAGCAGTTCTTC; CDR3: CASSPSHNEQFF
D: .; V: TRBV3-1; J: TRBJ2-2; size: few; DNA: TGTGCCAGCAGCCAAGGCCGGACTCTGACCGGGGAGCTGTTTTTT; CDR3: CASSQGRTLTGELFF
D: .; V: TRBV5-1; J: TRBJ2-7; size: .; DNA: TGCGCCAGCAGCTTGGGTTTGTCGGCGGTGTCCTACGAGCAGTACTTC; CDR3: CASSLGLSAVSYEQYF
D: .; V: TRBV20-1; J: TRBJ2-3; size: many; DNA: TGCAGTGCTACGAGAACCGACAGCACCGATACGCAGTATTTT; CDR3: CSATRTDSTDTQYF
D: TRBD2; V: TRBV18; J: TRBJ2-3; size: many; DNA: TGTGCCAGCTCACCACGACGGACTAGCGGAGCCCTAGATCGCACAGATACGCAGTATTTT; CDR3: CASSPRRTSGALDRTDTQYF
D: .; V: TRBV7-9; J: TRBJ1-1; size: many; DNA: TGTGCCAGCAGCGACGCAGGGTCAGCTTTCTTT; CDR3: CASSDAGSAFF
D: .; V: TRBV15; J: TRBJ2-1; size: many; DNA: TGTGCCACCAGCAGAGATTTAAGAGATGAGCAGTTCTTC; CDR3: CATSRDLRDEQFF
D: .; V: TRBV5-1; J: TRBJ1-5; size: many; DNA: TGCGCCAGGGACTCTAGCAATCAGCCCCAGCATTTT; CDR3: CARDSSNQPQHF
D: TRBD2; V: TRBV3-1; J: TRBJ2-1; size: .; DNA: TGTGCCAGCAGCTCGCGCCGACTAGCGGGAGCCCATAATGAGCAGTTCTTC; CDR3: CASSSRRLAGAHNEQFF
D: TRBD1; V: TRBV19; J: TRBJ1-2; size: few; DNA: TGTGCCAGTCAGAGACAGGGGATAAACTATGGCTACACCTTC; CDR3: CASQRQGINYGYTF
D: .; V: TRBV5-6; J: TRBJ1-4; size: few; DNA: TGTGCCAGCAGCCCGCCCGGACGCTATACCTATACGGCAACTAATGAAAAACTGTTTTTT; CDR3: CASSPPGRYTYTATNEKLFF
D: .; V: TRBV7-9; J: TRBJ1-5; size: many; DNA: TGTGCCAGCGGAAATCAGCCCCAGCATTTT; CDR3: CASGNQPQHF
D: .; V: TRBV4-1; J: TRBJ2-3; size: many; DNA: TGCGCCAGCAGCCAAGATCTGATAGCAGATACGCAGTATTTT; CDR3: CASSQDLIADTQYF
D: .; V: TRBV5-1; J: TRBJ2-3; size: many; DNA: TGCGCCAGCAGGGACGGGCGCACAGATACGCAGTATTTT; CDR3: CASRDGRTDTQYF
D: .; V: TRBV12-3/TRBV12-4; J: TRBJ2-6; size: many; DNA: TGTGCCACGGGCCCCCCTCTAGGAGGGGCCAACGTCCTGACTTTC; CDR3: CATGPPLGGANVLTF